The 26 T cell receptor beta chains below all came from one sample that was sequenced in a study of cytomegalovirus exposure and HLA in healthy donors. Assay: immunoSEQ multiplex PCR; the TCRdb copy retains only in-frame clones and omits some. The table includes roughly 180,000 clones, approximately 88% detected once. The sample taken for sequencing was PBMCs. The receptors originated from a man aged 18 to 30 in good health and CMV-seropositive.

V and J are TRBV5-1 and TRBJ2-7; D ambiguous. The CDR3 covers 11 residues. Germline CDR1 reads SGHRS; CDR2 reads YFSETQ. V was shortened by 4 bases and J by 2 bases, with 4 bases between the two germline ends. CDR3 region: CASSGPYEQYF. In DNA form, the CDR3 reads TGCGCCAGCAGCGGGCCCTACGAGCAGTACTTC.

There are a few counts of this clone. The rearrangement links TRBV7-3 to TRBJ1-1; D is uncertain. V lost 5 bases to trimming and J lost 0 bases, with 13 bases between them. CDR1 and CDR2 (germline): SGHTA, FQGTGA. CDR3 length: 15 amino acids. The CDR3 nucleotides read TGTGCCAGCAGCCTTTCGACAAGGATGAACACTGAAGCTTTCTTT. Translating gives CASSLSTRMNTEAFF.

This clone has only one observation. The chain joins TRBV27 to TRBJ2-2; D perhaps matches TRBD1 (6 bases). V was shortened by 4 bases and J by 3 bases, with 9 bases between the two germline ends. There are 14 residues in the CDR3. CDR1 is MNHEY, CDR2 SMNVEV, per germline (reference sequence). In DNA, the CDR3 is TGTGCCAGCAGTTCACAGGGTTACACCGGGGAGCTGTTTTTT. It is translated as CASSSQGYTGELFF.

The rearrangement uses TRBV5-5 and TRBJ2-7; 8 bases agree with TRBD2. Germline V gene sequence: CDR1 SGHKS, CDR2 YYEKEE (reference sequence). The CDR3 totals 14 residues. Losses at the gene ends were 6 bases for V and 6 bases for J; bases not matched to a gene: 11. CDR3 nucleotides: TGTGCCAGCACCTGGCGTAGCGGGGCGGGCGAGCAGTACTTC. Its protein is CASTWRSGAGEQYF.

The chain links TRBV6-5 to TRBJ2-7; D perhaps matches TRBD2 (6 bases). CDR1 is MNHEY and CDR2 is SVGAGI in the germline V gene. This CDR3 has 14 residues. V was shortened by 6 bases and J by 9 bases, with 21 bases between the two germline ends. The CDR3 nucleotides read TGTGCCAGCAGCCCCCCGCGGGGCCAAGGGCGGCAGTACTTC. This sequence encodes CASSPPRGQGRQYF.

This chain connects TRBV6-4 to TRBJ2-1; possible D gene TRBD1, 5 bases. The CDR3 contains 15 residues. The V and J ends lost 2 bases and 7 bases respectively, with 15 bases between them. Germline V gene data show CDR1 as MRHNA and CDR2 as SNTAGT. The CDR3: CASSDLGFPGNEQFF. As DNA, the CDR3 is TGTGCCAGCAGTGACCTAGGCTTCCCAGGGAATGAGCAGTTCTTC.

This chain's CDR3 is CASSLVVVDTQYF. The CDR3 DNA is TGTGCCAGCAGCTTGGTGGTAGTGGATACGCAGTATTTT. V gene TRBV5-6 combines with J gene TRBJ2-3, with D unclear. The CDR3 sequence is 13 residues long. Germline V gene lookup returns CDR1 SGHDT and CDR2 YYEEEE. The V gene lost 0 bases and the J gene lost 6 bases, with 8 bases spanning the gap.

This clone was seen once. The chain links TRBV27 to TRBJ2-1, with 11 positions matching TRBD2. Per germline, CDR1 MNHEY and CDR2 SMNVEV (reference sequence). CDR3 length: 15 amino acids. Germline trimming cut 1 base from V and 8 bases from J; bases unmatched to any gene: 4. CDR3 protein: CASSLFTSGSYEQFF. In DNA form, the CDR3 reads TGTGCCAGCAGTTTATTTACTAGCGGGAGCTATGAGCAGTTCTTC.

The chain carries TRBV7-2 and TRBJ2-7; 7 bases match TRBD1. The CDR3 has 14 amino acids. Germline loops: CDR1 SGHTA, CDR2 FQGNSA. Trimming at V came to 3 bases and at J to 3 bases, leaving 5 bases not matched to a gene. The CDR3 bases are TGTGCCAGCAGCTTTGAGACAGGGTACTACGAGCAGTACTTC. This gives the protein CASSFETGYYEQYF.

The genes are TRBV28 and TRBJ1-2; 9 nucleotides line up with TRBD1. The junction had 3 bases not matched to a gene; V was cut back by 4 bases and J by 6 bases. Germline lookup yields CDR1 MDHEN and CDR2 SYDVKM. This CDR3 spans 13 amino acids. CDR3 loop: CASSYRGRDGYTF. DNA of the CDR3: TGTGCCAGCAGTTACAGGGGGCGCGATGGCTACACCTTC.

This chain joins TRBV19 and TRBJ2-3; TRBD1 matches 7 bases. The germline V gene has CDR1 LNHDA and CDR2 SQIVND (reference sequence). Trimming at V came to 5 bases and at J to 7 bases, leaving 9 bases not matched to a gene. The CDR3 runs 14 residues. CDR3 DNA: TGTGCCAGTAGTCTACCGGGACAGCCTAATACGCAGTATTTT. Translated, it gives CASSLPGQPNTQYF. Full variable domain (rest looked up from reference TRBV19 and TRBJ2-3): DGGITQSPKYLFRKEGQNVTLSCEQNLNHDAMYWYRQDPGQGLRLIYYSQIVNDFQKGDIAEGYSVSREKKESFPLTVTSAQKNPTAFYLCASSLPGQPNTQYFGPGTRLTVL.

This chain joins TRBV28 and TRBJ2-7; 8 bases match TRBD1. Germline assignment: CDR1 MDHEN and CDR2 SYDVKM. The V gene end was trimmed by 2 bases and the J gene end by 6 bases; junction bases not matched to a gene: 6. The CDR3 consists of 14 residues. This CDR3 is CASSLGVDRGEQYF. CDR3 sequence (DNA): TGTGCCAGCAGTTTAGGAGTCGACAGGGGCGAGCAGTACTTC.

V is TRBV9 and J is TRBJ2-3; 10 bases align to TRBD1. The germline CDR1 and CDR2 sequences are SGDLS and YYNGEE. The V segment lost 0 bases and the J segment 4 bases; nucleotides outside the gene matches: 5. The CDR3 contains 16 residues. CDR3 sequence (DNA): TGTGCCAGCAGCGTAGAGACAGGGGGCCTCCCAGATACGCAGTATTTT. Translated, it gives CASSVETGGLPDTQYF.

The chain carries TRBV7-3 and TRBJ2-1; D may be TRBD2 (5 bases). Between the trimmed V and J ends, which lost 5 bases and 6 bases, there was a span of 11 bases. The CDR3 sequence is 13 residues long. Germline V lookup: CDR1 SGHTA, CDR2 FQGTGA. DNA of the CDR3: TGTGCCAGCAGCCCGCTAGCTTTCAATGAGCAGTTCTTC. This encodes CASSPLAFNEQFF.

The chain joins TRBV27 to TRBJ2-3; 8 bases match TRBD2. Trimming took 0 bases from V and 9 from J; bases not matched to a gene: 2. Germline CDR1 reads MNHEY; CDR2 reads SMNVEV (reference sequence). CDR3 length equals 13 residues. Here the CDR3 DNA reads TGTGCCAGCAGTTTATCTACTAGCGGCACGCAGTATTTT. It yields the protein CASSLSTSGTQYF.

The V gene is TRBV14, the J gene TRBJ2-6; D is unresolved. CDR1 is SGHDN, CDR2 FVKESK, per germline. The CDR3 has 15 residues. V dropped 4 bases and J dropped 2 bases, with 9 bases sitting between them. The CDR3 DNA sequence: TGTGCCAGCAGCCTTCGGTTTGCTGGGGCCAACGTCCTGACTTTC. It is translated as CASSLRFAGANVLTF.

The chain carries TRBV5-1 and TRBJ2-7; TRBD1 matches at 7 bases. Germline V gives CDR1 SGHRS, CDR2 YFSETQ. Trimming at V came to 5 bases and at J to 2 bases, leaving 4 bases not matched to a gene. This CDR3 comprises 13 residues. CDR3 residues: CASRETGTYEQYF. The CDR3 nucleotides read TGCGCCAGCAGGGAGACAGGGACCTACGAGCAGTACTTC. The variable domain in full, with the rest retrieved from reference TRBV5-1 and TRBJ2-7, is KAGVTQTPRYLIKTRGQQVTLSCSPISGHRSVSWYQQTPGQGLQFLFEYFSETQRNKGNFPGRFSGRQFSNSRSEMNVSTLELGDSALYLCASRETGTYEQYFGPGTRLTVT.

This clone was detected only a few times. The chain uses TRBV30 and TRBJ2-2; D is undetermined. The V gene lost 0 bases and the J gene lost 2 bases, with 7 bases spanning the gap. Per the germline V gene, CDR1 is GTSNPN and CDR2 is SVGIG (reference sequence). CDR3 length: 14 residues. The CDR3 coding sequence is TGTGCCTGGAGTGTAGCTGCCAACACCGGGGAGCTGTTTTTT. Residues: CAWSVAANTGELFF.

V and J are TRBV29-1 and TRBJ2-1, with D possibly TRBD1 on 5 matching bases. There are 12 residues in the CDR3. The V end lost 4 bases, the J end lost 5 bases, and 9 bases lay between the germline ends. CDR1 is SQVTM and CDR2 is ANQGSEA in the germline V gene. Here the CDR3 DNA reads TGCAGCGTTGTAAGGGGTAACAATGAGCAGTTCTTC. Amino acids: CSVVRGNNEQFF.

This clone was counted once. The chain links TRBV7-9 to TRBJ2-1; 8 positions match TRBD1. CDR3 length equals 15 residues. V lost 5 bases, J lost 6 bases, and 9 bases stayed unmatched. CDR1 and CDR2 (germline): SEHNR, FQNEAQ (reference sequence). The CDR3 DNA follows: TGTGCCAGCAGCAACCAAGGACAGGGAGGCAATGAGCAGTTCTTC. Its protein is CASSNQGQGGNEQFF.

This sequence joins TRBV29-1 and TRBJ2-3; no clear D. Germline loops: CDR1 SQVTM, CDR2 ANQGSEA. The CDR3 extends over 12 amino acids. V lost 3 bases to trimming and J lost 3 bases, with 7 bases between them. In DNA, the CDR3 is TGCAGCGTTGAGTTCGGGACAGATACGCAGTATTTT. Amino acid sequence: CSVEFGTDTQYF.

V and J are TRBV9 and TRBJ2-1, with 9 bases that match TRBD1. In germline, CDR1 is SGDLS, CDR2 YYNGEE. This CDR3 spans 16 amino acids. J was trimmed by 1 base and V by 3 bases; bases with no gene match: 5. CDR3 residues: CASSGRTGASYNEQFF. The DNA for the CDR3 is TGTGCCAGCAGCGGGCGGACAGGGGCTTCCTACAATGAGCAGTTCTTC.

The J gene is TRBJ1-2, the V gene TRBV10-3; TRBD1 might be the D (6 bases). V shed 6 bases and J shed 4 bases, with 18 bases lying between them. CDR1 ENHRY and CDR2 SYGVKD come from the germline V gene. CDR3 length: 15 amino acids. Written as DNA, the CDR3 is TGTGCCATCAGGGACAGTTCCCAAGGAAGCTATGGCTACACCTTC. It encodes CAIRDSSQGSYGYTF.

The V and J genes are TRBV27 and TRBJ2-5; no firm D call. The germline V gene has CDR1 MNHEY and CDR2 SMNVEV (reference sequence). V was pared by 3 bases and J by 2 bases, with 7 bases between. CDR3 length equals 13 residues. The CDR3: CASSFGVQETQYF. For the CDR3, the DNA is TGTGCCAGCAGTTTTGGAGTTCAAGAGACCCAGTACTTC.

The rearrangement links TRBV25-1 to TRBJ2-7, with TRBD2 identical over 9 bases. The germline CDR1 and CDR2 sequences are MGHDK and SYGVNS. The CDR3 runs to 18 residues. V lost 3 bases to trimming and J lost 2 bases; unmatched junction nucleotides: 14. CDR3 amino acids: CASSEPQLAGQSAYEQYF. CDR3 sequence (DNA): TGTGCCAGCAGTGAGCCCCAGCTAGCGGGGCAAAGTGCCTACGAGCAGTACTTC.

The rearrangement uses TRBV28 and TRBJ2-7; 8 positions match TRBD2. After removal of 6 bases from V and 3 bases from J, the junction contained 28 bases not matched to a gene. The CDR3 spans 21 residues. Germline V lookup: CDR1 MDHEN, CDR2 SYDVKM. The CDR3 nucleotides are TGTGCCAGCAGGCGAAGCGTCCCAGGGTTTAGGCCGGGGGGGGTTGACTACGAGCAGTACTTC. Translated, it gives CASRRSVPGFRPGGVDYEQYF.